The 10 T cell receptor beta chains in this list originate from one sample, sequenced in a study of OX40 agonist ivuxolimab in advanced cancers. The protocol was immunoSEQ multiplex PCR, while the TCRdb copy is restricted to in-frame clones and leaves out a portion. The sample holds about 82,000 clones, roughly 90% seen once. The sequencing used CD4+ or CD8+ T cells sorted from blood, collected in a trial of the OX40 agonist ivuxolimab. The receptors here all came from an adult with an advanced solid tumor such as melanoma, head and neck, liver or kidney cancer.

The chain couples TRBV5-4 to TRBJ2-1; 9 positions agree with TRBD2. There are 14 residues in the CDR3. From germline, CDR1 is SGHNT and CDR2 YYREEE (reference sequence). V trimming: 4 bases; J trimming: 5 bases; junction bases outside the gene matches: 4. The CDR3 sequence: CASSPGGRDNEQFF. The CDR3, as DNA: TGTGCCAGCAGCCCTGGCGGGAGGGACAATGAGCAGTTCTTC.

The chain has TRBV4-2 and TRBJ2-4; D is ambiguous. With 8 bases removed from V and 0 bases from J, the gap between germline ends came to 20 bases. Germline lookup yields CDR1 LGHNA and CDR2 YNFKEQ. The CDR3 sequence is 17 residues long. The CDR3 here is CASQESLGELAKNIQYF. CDR3 nucleotide sequence: TGTGCCAGCCAGGAGTCTCTTGGGGAACTAGCCAAAAACATTCAGTACTTC.

The chain joins TRBV7-2 to TRBJ2-3; D gene uncertain. The CDR3 is 15 residues long. Trimming left V 5 bases short and J 2 bases short, with 14 bases between. Germline CDR1 and CDR2: SGHTA and FQGNSA. CDR3 residues: CASSLGLVPTDTQYF. The CDR3 DNA is TGTGCCAGCAGCCTTGGTCTAGTCCCCACAGATACGCAGTATTTT.

The chain carries TRBV6-1 and TRBJ2-5; 7 bases fit TRBD1. This CDR3 is 12 amino acids long. J gave up 11 bases and V 0 bases, and 3 bases lay outside the gene matches. Germline V gene sequence: CDR1 MNHNS, CDR2 SASEGT. The CDR3 DNA sequence: TGTGCCAGCAGTGAAGCTCGGGGACAGCAGTACTTC. Its protein product is CASSEARGQQYF.

The genes are TRBV5-1 and TRBJ2-2, with D maybe TRBD1 (5 bases). CDR1 is SGHRS, CDR2 YFSETQ, per germline. Trimming shortened V by 4 bases and J by 1 base, and 8 bases separated the two germline ends. CDR3 size: 14 residues. The CDR3 DNA reads as TGCGCCAGCAGCAACCAGGGGAACACCGGGGAGCTGTTTTTT. It translates to CASSNQGNTGELFF.

The chain uses TRBV28 and TRBJ2-5, with D perhaps TRBD2 (6 bases). V lost 6 bases and J lost 1, with 15 bases in between. The CDR3 consists of 15 residues. The germline V gene has CDR1 MDHEN and CDR2 SYDVKM. The DNA for the CDR3 is TGTGCCAGCAGGGCCGGGACTCTCTTCCAAGAGACCCAGTACTTC. It is translated as CASRAGTLFQETQYF.

V gene TRBV28 combines with J gene TRBJ2-2, with D perhaps TRBD2 (6 bases). This CDR3 is built from 16 residues. CDR1 is MDHEN and CDR2 is SYDVKM in the germline V gene. V lost 1 base and J 4 bases, leaving 13 bases between the germline ends. The CDR3 sequence is CASSLFGLPFTGELFF. The DNA for the CDR3 is TGTGCCAGCAGTTTATTTGGACTACCCTTCACCGGGGAGCTGTTTTTT.

The V gene is TRBV30, the J gene TRBJ2-1; 16 bases are a match to TRBD2. The CDR3 contains 19 residues. The germline gives CDR1 GTSNPN, CDR2 SVGIG (reference sequence). V was pared by 0 bases and J by 1 base, with 6 bases of the junction left unmatched. In DNA form, the CDR3 reads TGTGCCTGGAGTGTCCCGGGACTAGCGGGAGGGCCTTCCTACAATGAGCAGTTCTTC. It yields the protein CAWSVPGLAGGPSYNEQFF.

V usage is TRBV4-1 and J usage is TRBJ2-2; 7 bases are shared with TRBD1. Germline V lookup: CDR1 MGHRA, CDR2 YSYEKL. The length of the CDR3 is 16 residues. Trimming cost V 6 bases and J 6 bases; bases outside gene matches: 13. This CDR3 reads CASRPFQGESAGELFF. The CDR3 DNA is TGCGCCAGCAGACCCTTCCAGGGGGAGTCAGCCGGGGAGCTGTTTTTT.

V is TRBV12-2 and J is TRBJ2-1; TRBD2 reflects the table's D call only, with no check against the DNA. TRBV12-2 is termed a pseudogene. The CDR3 spans 16 residues. The CDR3 sequence: CASRLAVGGGYNEQFF. The CDR3 DNA sequence: TGTGCAAGTCGCTTAGCCGTCGGGGGTGGGTACAATGAGCAGTTCTTC.